This TCR beta chain derives from a study of cytomegalovirus exposure and HLA in healthy donors. Study-wide points: Available immune exposure information covered CMV serostatus only. Being productive about 87% or about 30% of the time was typical of most TCR beta V segments in an earlier analysis.

The PCR employed 60 Vbeta primers together with 13 Jbeta primers. Data came from immunoSEQ multiplex PCR; TCRdb stores just in-frame clones and leaves some out. Of 60,000 to 70,000 clones listed, roughly two thirds are singletons. This CDR3 spans 13 amino acids. In germline, CDR1 is SGHDT, CDR2 YYEEEE. V lost 4 bases, J lost 11 bases, and 11 bases stayed unmatched. On this clone itself: The target antigen is unknown.

The specimen sequenced was PBMCs. This receptor was identified in a woman aged 45-65 years in good health and CMV-seronegative. This sequence joins TRBV5-6 and TRBJ1-1; 7 nucleotides agree with TRBD1. CDR3 nucleotide sequence: TGTGCCAGCAGCCTGACCATACAGGGGTGGGCTTTCTTT. This encodes CASSLTIQGWAFF.